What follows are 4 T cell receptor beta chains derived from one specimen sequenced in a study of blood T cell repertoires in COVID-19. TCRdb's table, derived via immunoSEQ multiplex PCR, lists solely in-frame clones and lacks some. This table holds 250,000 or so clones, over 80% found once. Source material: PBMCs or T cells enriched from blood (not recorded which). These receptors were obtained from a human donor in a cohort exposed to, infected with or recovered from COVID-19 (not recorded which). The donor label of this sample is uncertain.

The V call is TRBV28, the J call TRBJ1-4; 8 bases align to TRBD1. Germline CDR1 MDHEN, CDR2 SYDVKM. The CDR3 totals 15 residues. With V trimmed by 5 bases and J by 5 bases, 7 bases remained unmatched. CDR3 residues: CASSTPGGENEKLFF. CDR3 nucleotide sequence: TGTGCCAGCAGTACTCCAGGGGGCGAGAATGAAAAACTGTTTTTT.

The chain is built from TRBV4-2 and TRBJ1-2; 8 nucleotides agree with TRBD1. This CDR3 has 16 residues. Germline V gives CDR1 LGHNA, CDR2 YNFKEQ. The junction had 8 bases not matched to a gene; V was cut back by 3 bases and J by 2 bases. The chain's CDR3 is CASSQVGQGWNYGYTF. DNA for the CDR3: TGTGCCAGCAGCCAGGTAGGACAGGGTTGGAACTATGGCTACACCTTC.

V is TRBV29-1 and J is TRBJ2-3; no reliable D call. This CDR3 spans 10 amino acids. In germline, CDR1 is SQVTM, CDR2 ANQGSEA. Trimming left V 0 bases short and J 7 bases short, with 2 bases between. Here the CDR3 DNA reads TGCAGCGTTGAAGACTATACGCAGTATTTT. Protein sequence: CSVEDYTQYF.

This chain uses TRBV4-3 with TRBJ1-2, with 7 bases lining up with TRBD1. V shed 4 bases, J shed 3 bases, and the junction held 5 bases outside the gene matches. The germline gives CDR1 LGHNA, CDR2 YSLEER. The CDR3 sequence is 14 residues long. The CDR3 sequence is CASSPDRTYYGYTF. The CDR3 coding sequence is TGCGCCAGCAGCCCGGACAGGACATACTATGGCTACACCTTC.